Listed here are 29 T cell receptor beta chains from one sample, sequenced in a study of PD-1 blockade in classical Hodgkin lymphoma. All patients relapsed after autologous stem cell transplantation, and brentuximab vedotin exposure varied. TCRdb's copy holds only in-frame clones and misses some; the assay was immunoSEQ multiplex PCR. The sample has around 40,000 clones; 78% are singletons. Sample: peripheral blood mononuclear cells (PBMCs), taken at baseline. The receptor set was obtained from a human donor with classical Hodgkin lymphoma.

The rearrangement links TRBV6-5 to TRBJ2-7; D gene unclear. CDR3 length: 14 amino acids. Trimming shortened V by 2 bases and J by 0 bases, and 8 bases separated the two germline ends. The germline CDR1 and CDR2 sequences are MNHEY and SVGAGI. In nucleotides, the CDR3 is TGTGCCAGCAGTTACCAGGACGGCTCCTACGAGCAGTACTTC. It translates to CASSYQDGSYEQYF.

V is TRBV6-5 and J is TRBJ2-3, with 8 bases matching TRBD2. The CDR3 has 15 amino acids. V gave up 4 bases and J gave up 5 bases; unmatched junction bases: 8. Germline lookup yields CDR1 MNHEY and CDR2 SVGAGI. Here the CDR3 reads CASSSRTSGEDTQYF. CDR3 DNA sequence: TGTGCCAGCAGTTCGAGAACTAGCGGTGAAGATACGCAGTATTTT.

In DNA form, the CDR3 reads TGTGCCAGCAGTGAAGAGTGGACAGGGGACAATTCACCCCTCCACTTT. Amino acid sequence: CASSEEWTGDNSPLHF. The J gene is TRBJ1-6, the V gene TRBV6-1; 9 nucleotides line up with TRBD1. The V gene's germline CDR1 is MNHNS and CDR2 SASEGT. CDR3 length: 16 amino acids. With 1 base clipped from V and 7 bases from J, the junction kept 5 bases outside the gene matches.

This clone has just a few counts. V and J are TRBV7-8 and TRBJ2-5; 8 bases match TRBD1. The V gene's germline CDR1 is SGHVS and CDR2 FQNEAQ. V gave up 2 bases and J gave up 5 bases; unmatched junction bases: 7. The CDR3 length is 15 residues. The CDR3 spells CASSLYGRGLETQYF. The CDR3, as DNA: TGTGCCAGCAGCTTATATGGCAGGGGGCTGGAGACCCAGTACTTC.

This clone was detected only once. The gene calls are TRBV6-5 and TRBJ2-1; D is possibly TRBD1 (7 bases). This CDR3 has 15 residues. Germline lookup yields CDR1 MNHEY and CDR2 SVGAGI. Trimming stripped 2 bases from V and 8 bases from J, with 16 bases between. The CDR3 loop is CASSYGQGGEDEQFF. The CDR3 bases are TGTGCCAGCAGTTACGGCCAGGGGGGTGAGGATGAGCAGTTCTTC.

This chain joins TRBV27 and TRBJ2-3; D gene uncertain. The CDR3 contains 15 residues. Germline CDR1 MNHEY, CDR2 SMNVEV (reference sequence). V was trimmed by 7 bases and J by 2 bases, leaving 16 bases between them. CDR3 sequence: CASTPHQPTTDTQYF. The CDR3 DNA sequence: TGTGCCAGCACCCCGCATCAGCCAACCACAGATACGCAGTATTTT.

The gene calls are TRBV6-1 and TRBJ2-7; the D call may be TRBD1 or TRBD2 (5 bases each). This CDR3 contains 13 residues. V was trimmed by 5 bases and J by 1 base, leaving 9 bases between them. Germline CDR1 reads MNHNS; CDR2 reads SASEGT. CDR3 DNA sequence: TGTGCCAGCAGTTGGGGGTTGTCCTACGAGCAGTACTTC. Protein: CASSWGLSYEQYF.

The genes are TRBV7-3 and TRBJ2-1, with D possibly matching TRBD2 (6 bases). The V end lost 4 bases, the J end lost 0 bases, and 10 bases lay between the germline ends. This CDR3 has 15 residues. Germline V lookup: CDR1 SGHTA, CDR2 FQGTGA. This CDR3 is CASSSQAGSYNEQFF. The CDR3 DNA reads TGTGCCAGCAGCTCTCAAGCGGGCTCCTACAATGAGCAGTTCTTC.

This sequence joins TRBV7-2 and TRBJ2-7, with 11 nucleotides matching TRBD2. With V trimmed by 7 bases and J by 2 bases, 7 bases remained unmatched. The CDR3 is 15 amino acids. Germline CDR1 and CDR2: SGHTA and FQGNSA. The CDR3 sequence is CASIPNSGGAYEQYF. The CDR3 DNA reads TGTGCCAGCATCCCCAATAGCGGGGGGGCCTACGAGCAGTACTTC.

This clone was observed many times. The chain links TRBV19 to TRBJ1-2, with D unclear. The CDR3 loop spans 12 amino acids. V dropped 5 bases and J dropped 6 bases, with 10 bases sitting between them. Germline lookup yields CDR1 LNHDA and CDR2 SQIVND (reference sequence). Written as DNA, the CDR3 is TGTGCCAGTAGTCCGCGGAGGGATGGCTACACCTTC. This codes for CASSPRRDGYTF.

The chain is built from TRBV6-5 and TRBJ2-3, with 8 nucleotides matching TRBD2. V was pared by 0 bases and J by 4 bases, with 3 bases of the junction left unmatched. The CDR3 loop spans 15 amino acids. From germline, CDR1 is MNHEY and CDR2 SVGAGI. CDR3 sequence reads: CASSYSAGGADTQYF. Written as DNA, the CDR3 is TGTGCCAGCAGTTACTCGGCGGGGGGCGCAGATACGCAGTATTTT.

This clone is medium-sized within its sample. The chain is built from TRBV9 and TRBJ2-1, with 9 bases that match TRBD2. The CDR3 extends over 15 amino acids. V gave up 4 bases and J gave up 4 bases; unmatched junction bases: 6. The V gene's germline CDR1 is SGDLS and CDR2 YYNGEE. CDR3 residues: CASSPSGVRYNEQFF. The CDR3 DNA reads as TGTGCCAGCAGCCCTAGCGGGGTAAGGTACAATGAGCAGTTCTTC.

This clone occurred a few times. The chain carries TRBV7-2 and TRBJ2-1, with 13 bases aligning to TRBD2. Germline loops: CDR1 SGHTA, CDR2 FQGNSA. V shed 4 bases, J shed 6 bases, and the junction held 3 bases outside the gene matches. The CDR3 is 15 amino acids. CDR3 DNA: TGTGCCAGCAGCTCGGGACTAGCGGGGACCAATGAGCAGTTCTTC. This translates into CASSSGLAGTNEQFF.

The gene calls are TRBV27 and TRBJ2-7; 10 nucleotides match TRBD1. In germline, CDR1 is MNHEY, CDR2 SMNVEV (reference sequence). J gave up 2 bases and V 5 bases, and 9 bases lay outside the gene matches. CDR3 length: 16 amino acids. CDR3 coding DNA: TGTGCCAGCAGTGCTCCGGGACAGGGGCGCGCCTACGAGCAGTACTTC. It is translated as CASSAPGQGRAYEQYF.

This chain links TRBV7-2 with TRBJ1-2; tentative D call: TRBD1 (6 bases). V gave up 3 bases and J gave up 8 bases, with 16 bases separating them. The CDR3 sequence is 14 residues long. The germline gives CDR1 SGHTA, CDR2 FQGNSA. The CDR3 here is CASSLTGAQSGYTF. In nucleotides, the CDR3 is TGTGCCAGCAGCTTGACGGGGGCCCAGAGCGGCTACACCTTC.

The chain uses TRBV2 and TRBJ1-3; 8 bases agree with TRBD1. Germline loops: CDR1 SNHLY, CDR2 FYNNEI. J was trimmed by 2 bases and V by 4 bases; bases with no gene match: 4. This CDR3 region has 15 residues. This CDR3 is CASSVHRGTGNTIYF. The CDR3 DNA reads TGTGCCAGCAGTGTTCACAGGGGGACTGGAAACACCATATATTTT.

This chain connects TRBV14 to TRBJ2-7; D possibly matches TRBD1 or TRBD2 (5 bases each). Trimming took 3 bases from V and 3 from J, leaving 27 bases between them. Germline CDR1 SGHDN, CDR2 FVKESK. The CDR3 is made up of 19 amino acids. CDR3 sequence (DNA): TGTGCCAGCAGCCATATATCAGGGAGTGAATCCCTGTATAACTACGAGCAGTACTTC. Translated: CASSHISGSESLYNYEQYF. The full variable domain, its missing parts supplied by reference TRBV14 and TRBJ2-7, is EAGVTQFPSHSVIEKGQTVTLRCDPISGHDNLYWYRRVMGKEIKFLLHFVKESKQDESGMPNNRFLAERTGGTYSTLKVQPAELEDSGVYFCASSHISGSESLYNYEQYFGPGTRLTVT.

The chain is built from TRBV7-2 and TRBJ2-3; the match to TRBD2 covers 11 bases. CDR3 size: 18 residues. The ends lost 2 bases at V and 1 base at J; junction bases unmatched: 8. Germline V gene data show CDR1 as SGHTA and CDR2 as FQGNSA. CDR3: CASSLRRTSGLRTDTQYF. CDR3 coding DNA: TGTGCCAGCAGCTTAAGGAGGACTAGCGGGCTGCGCACAGATACGCAGTATTTT. The whole variable domain, filled in from reference TRBV7-2 and TRBJ2-3, reads GAGVSQSPSNKVTEKGKDVELRCDPISGHTALYWYRQSLGQGLEFLIYFQGNSAPDKSGLPSDRFSAERTGGSVSTLTIQRTQQEDSAVYLCASSLRRTSGLRTDTQYFGPGTRLTVL.

This rearrangement joins TRBV6-6 to TRBJ2-7; possibly TRBD1 for D (6 bases). Germline V gene sequence: CDR1 MNHNY, CDR2 SVGAGI (reference sequence). The CDR3 sequence is 15 residues long. The V end lost 0 bases, the J end lost 6 bases, and 15 bases lay between the germline ends. The CDR3 DNA follows: TGTGCCAGCAGTTACTCGGGGTTGGGGGCGTCCGAGCAGTACTTC. It encodes CASSYSGLGASEQYF.

This rearrangement joins TRBV7-2 to TRBJ2-7; TRBD2 is a possible D gene (7 bases). CDR1 and CDR2 (germline): SGHTA, FQGNSA. The ends were cut back, 2 bases at V and 6 bases at J, with 14 bases in the middle. The length of the CDR3 is 14 residues. The CDR3 sequence is CASSLLGGQGEQYF. The CDR3 DNA is TGTGCCAGCAGCTTATTGGGGGGGCAAGGCGAGCAGTACTTC.

This clone was detected only a few times. The genes are TRBV7-8 and TRBJ1-5; D is uncertain. This CDR3 contains 14 residues. The germline CDR1 and CDR2 sequences are SGHVS and FQNEAQ. V was trimmed by 5 bases and J by 4 bases, leaving 12 bases between them. CDR3 sequence (DNA): TGTGCCAGCAGCCTTCGGCCAACTAATCAGCCCCAGCATTTT. It translates to CASSLRPTNQPQHF.

The chain employs TRBV5-1 and TRBJ2-7; D not resolved. Trimming stripped 0 bases from V and 3 bases from J, with 4 bases between. Germline V CDR1 and CDR2: SGHRS, YFSETQ. The CDR3 sequence is 12 residues long. The CDR3 DNA sequence: TGCGCCAGCAGCTTGGGCTTCTACGAGCAGTACTTC. Its protein product is CASSLGFYEQYF.

The rearrangement uses TRBV6-5 and TRBJ1-2; no clear D. CDR1 MNHEY and CDR2 SVGAGI come from the germline V gene. The CDR3 extends over 12 amino acids. V gave up 0 bases and J gave up 4 bases, with 3 bases separating them. The DNA of the CDR3 is TGTGCCAGCAGTTACTCCTCCTATGGCTACACCTTC. This translates into CASSYSSYGYTF.

J is TRBJ2-1 and V is TRBV9; 11 bases match TRBD2. The germline V gene encodes CDR1 SGDLS and CDR2 YYNGEE. V shed 0 bases and J 7 bases; nucleotides not matched to a gene: 3. This CDR3 is 15 amino acids long. CDR3 DNA: TGTGCCAGCAGCGTAGCTGGACTAGCGGGTAATGAGCAGTTCTTC. This sequence encodes CASSVAGLAGNEQFF.

There are a few counts of this clone. The J gene is TRBJ1-5, the V gene TRBV7-9; 8 bases agree with TRBD1. Germline-derived CDR1 and CDR2 are SEHNR and FQNEAQ (reference sequence). After removal of 6 bases from V and 6 bases from J, the junction contained 7 bases not matched to a gene. This CDR3 is 14 amino acids long. The CDR3 DNA reads as TGTGCCAGCAGTTCAGGGGGCGAGGGTCAGCCCCAGCATTTT. Translation gives CASSSGGEGQPQHF.

A few counts support this clone. The chain employs TRBV11-2 and TRBJ1-1; 9 bases map to TRBD1. J lost 9 bases, V lost 3 bases, and 5 bases had no gene match. The CDR3 covers 13 residues. Per the germline V gene, CDR1 is SGHAT and CDR2 is FQNNGV. The CDR3 DNA sequence: TGTGCCAGCAGCTTGGGGGGACAGGGTAAAGCTTTCTTT. Translated: CASSLGGQGKAFF.

This clone occurred a few times. The V call is TRBV7-2, the J call TRBJ2-1; TRBD2 agrees at 8 bases. The germline CDR1 and CDR2 sequences are SGHTA and FQGNSA. The CDR3 runs to 15 residues. The J segment lost 10 bases and the V segment lost 2 bases, leaving 10 bases of the junction unmatched. Here the CDR3 reads CASSLIGGGYGEQFF. The CDR3 nucleotides read TGTGCCAGCAGCTTAATTGGCGGGGGGTACGGGGAGCAGTTCTTC.

The rearrangement links TRBV12-5 to TRBJ2-7, with 11 bases that match TRBD1. V shed 6 bases, J shed 6 bases, and the junction held 13 bases outside the gene matches. Germline V lookup: CDR1 LGHNT, CDR2 FRNRAP. The CDR3 spans 16 residues. This CDR3 reads CASGKGQGAQIREQYF. The CDR3 region has the DNA TGTGCTAGTGGGAAAGGACAGGGGGCGCAGATCCGCGAGCAGTACTTC.

This clone is a singleton in its sample. Written as DNA, the CDR3 is TGCGCCAGCAGCATCGGACACACCGGGGAGCTGTTTTTT. Its translation: CASSIGHTGELFF. The chain is built from TRBV5-1 and TRBJ2-2; D not certain. Germline V gives CDR1 SGHRS, CDR2 YFSETQ. The CDR3 sequence is 13 residues long. V gave up 4 bases and J gave up 3 bases, with 7 bases separating them.